The 5 T cell receptor beta chains given below trace back to one sample, sequenced in a study of CD4 and CD8 cells across lung adenocarcinoma regions. TCRdb redid the calling of the PCR reads with MiXCR, one entry per CDR3 protein. The data contain 20,000 to 25,000 distinct CDR3 sequences, around half of them singletons. The source material was CD8+ T cells from the center of a lung tumor. The origin of the receptors is a female donor with lung adenocarcinoma. The CD4 and CD8 labels of this study may be unreliable.

A word on this clonotype: Since a much larger clone is just one base distant, this may be a read error. The chain couples TRBV12-3 or TRBV12-4 to TRBJ2-1; maybe TRBD2 (6 bases). The end of the DNA fits TRBJ2-7 better, so the J call may be wrong. The CDR3 sequence is 13 residues long. The DNA of the CDR3 is TGTGCCAGCAGTTTTGCGGGGAGTTACGAGCAGTACTTC. It is translated as CASSFAGSYEQYF.

J is TRBJ2-1 and V is TRBV11-2; D perhaps matches TRBD2 (5 bases). The germline gives CDR1 SGHAT, CDR2 FQNNGV. Deletions cut 1 base from V and 10 bases from J, with 20 bases between. The CDR3 has 16 residues. Here the CDR3 reads CASSLVFPGRVREQFF. CDR3 in DNA: TGTGCCAGCAGCTTAGTTTTTCCGGGAAGGGTTCGGGAGCAGTTCTTC. Drawing the rest from reference TRBV11-2 and TRBJ2-1, the complete variable domain is EAGVAQSPRYKIIEKRQSVAFWCNPISGHATLYWYQQILGQGPKLLIQFQNNGVVDDSQLPKDRFSAERLKGVDSTLKIQPAKLEDSAVYLCASSLVFPGRVREQFFGPGTRLTVL.

This clonotype occurred many times. The rearrangement uses TRBV14 and TRBJ2-1; possible D gene TRBD2, 5 bases. Looked up from germline, CDR1 is SGHDN and CDR2 is FVKESK. CDR3 size: 15 residues. The V end was cut by 1 base, the J end by 7 bases, with 14 bases between. The CDR3 nucleotides read TGTGCCAGCAGCCAAGGGTTAGCGTCTACGAATGAGCAGTTCTTC. It specifies CASSQGLASTNEQFF.

Many counts were recorded for this clonotype. The gene calls are TRBV7-2 and TRBJ2-3; 13 bases are shared with TRBD2. CDR3 length: 15 residues. Germline V lookup: CDR1 SGHTA, CDR2 FQGNSA. With 6 bases clipped from V and 4 bases from J, the junction kept 4 bases outside the gene matches. CDR3 nucleotide sequence: TGTGCCAGCAGTGGGGGACTAGCGGGGTCAGATACGCAGTATTTT. Translated: CASSGGLAGSDTQYF.

This clonotype was observed at least ten times. This rearrangement joins TRBV6-1 to TRBJ1-2; no reliable D call. Per germline, CDR1 MNHNS and CDR2 SASEGT. Trimming removed 6 bases from V and 4 bases from J, with 12 bases in between. The CDR3 is made up of 13 amino acids. The CDR3 DNA follows: TGTGCCAGCAGAGCTGAGGGCTCCTATGGCTACACCTTC. Translating gives CASRAEGSYGYTF.